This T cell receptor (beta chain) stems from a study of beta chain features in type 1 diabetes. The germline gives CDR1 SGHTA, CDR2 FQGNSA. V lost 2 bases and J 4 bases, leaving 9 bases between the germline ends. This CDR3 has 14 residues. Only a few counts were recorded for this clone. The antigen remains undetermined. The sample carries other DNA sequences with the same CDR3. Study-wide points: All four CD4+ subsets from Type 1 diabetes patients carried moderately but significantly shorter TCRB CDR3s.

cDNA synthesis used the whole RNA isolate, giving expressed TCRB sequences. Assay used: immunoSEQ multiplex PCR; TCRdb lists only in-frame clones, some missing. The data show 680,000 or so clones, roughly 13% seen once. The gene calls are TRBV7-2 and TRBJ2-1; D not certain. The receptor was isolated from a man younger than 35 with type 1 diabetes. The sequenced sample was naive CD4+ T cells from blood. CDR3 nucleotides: TGTGCCAGCAGCTTAATTACCGGTTACAATGAGCAGTTCTTC. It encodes CASSLITGYNEQFF.